This entry features one TCR beta chain sequence. Its antigen is unknown. This specimen comes from a study of T cell responses to AZD1222 COVID-19 vaccine. Study observations and caveats: White British people made up most donors, females outnumbered males, and clonal diversity was possibly underestimated.

Trimming removed 0 bases from V and 2 bases from J, with 14 bases in between. In germline, CDR1 is LGHDT, CDR2 YNNKEL (reference sequence). The CDR3 has 17 residues. Data came from immunoSEQ multiplex PCR; TCRdb stores just in-frame clones and leaves some out. Of approximately 150,000 clones in the sample, about 90% are singletons; the top ten hold 4.5% to 6.5%. This specimen consisted of peripheral blood, obtained on day 0 of AZD1222 vaccination. The chain carries TRBV3-1 (or the pseudogene TRBV3-2) and TRBJ2-1; perhaps D is TRBD1 or TRBD2 (5 bases each). This receptor was identified in an adult in good health. The CDR3 sequence is CASSQDRGRGAYNEQFF. DNA of the CDR3: TGTGCCAGCAGCCAAGATAGAGGGCGAGGGGCCTACAATGAGCAGTTCTTC.